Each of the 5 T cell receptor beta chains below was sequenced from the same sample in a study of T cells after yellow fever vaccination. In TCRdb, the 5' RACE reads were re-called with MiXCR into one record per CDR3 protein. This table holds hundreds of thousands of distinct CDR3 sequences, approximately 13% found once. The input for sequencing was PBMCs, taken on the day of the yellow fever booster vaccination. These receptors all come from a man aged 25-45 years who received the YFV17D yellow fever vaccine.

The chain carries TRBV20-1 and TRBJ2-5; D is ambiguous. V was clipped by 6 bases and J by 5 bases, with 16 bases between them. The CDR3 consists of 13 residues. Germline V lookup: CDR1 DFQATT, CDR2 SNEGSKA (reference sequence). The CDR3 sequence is CSARLPAGETQYF. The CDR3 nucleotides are TGCAGTGCCCGGCTACCCGCTGGGGAGACCCAGTACTTC.

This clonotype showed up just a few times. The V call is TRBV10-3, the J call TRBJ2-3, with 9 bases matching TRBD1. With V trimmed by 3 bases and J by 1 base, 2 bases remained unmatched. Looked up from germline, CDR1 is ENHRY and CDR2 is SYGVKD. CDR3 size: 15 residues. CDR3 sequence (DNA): TGTGCCATCAGTGACCGGGACAGGGGCACAGATACGCAGTATTTT. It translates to CAISDRDRGTDTQYF.

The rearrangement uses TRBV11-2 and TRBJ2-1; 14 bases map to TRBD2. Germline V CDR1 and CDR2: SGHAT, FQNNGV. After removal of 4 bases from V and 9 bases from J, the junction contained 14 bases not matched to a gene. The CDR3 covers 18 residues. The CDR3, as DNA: TGTGCCAGCAGCTCTGGGACTAGCGGGAGTCGGACCCCGGCTGAGCAGTTCTTC. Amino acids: CASSSGTSGSRTPAEQFF. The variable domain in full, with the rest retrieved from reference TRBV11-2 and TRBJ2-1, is EAGVAQSPRYKIIEKRQSVAFWCNPISGHATLYWYQQILGQGPKLLIQFQNNGVVDDSQLPKDRFSAERLKGVDSTLKIQPAKLEDSAVYLCASSSGTSGSRTPAEQFFGPGTRLTVL.

The CDR3 protein is CASSLFRAGRYSNQPQHF. CDR3 in DNA: TGTGCCAGCAGCTTATTTCGGGCAGGGCGATATAGCAATCAGCCCCAGCATTTT. This chain uses TRBV11-2 with TRBJ1-5; D might be TRBD1 (5 bases). Germline V gives CDR1 SGHAT, CDR2 FQNNGV. The CDR3 runs 18 residues. Trimming left V 2 bases short and J 0 bases short, with 17 bases between.

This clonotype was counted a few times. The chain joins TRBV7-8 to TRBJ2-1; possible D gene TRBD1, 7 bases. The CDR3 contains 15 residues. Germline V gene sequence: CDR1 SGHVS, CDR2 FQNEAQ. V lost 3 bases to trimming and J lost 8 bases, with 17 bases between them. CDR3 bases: TGTGCCAGCAGCTTCTATGGCAGGGGGGTCGATGAGCAGTTCTTC. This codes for CASSFYGRGVDEQFF.